This TCR beta chain was captured in a study of T cell changes during pregnancy in multiple sclerosis. This CDR3 has 14 residues. Trimming cost V 0 bases and J 7 bases, with 12 bases left between them. CDR1 is MNHEY and CDR2 is SVGAGI in the germline V gene. The table came from immunoSEQ multiplex PCR; TCRdb's copy has only in-frame clones and leaves some out. The sample consists of around 68,000 clones, roughly 91% of them appearing once. The V call is TRBV6-5, the J call TRBJ1-1, with TRBD1 as a possible D gene (6 bases). The clonotype was recovered from a female donor in good health, enrolled as a control in a pregnancy study. The sample was peripheral blood, taken in the third trimester of pregnancy. CDR3 protein: CASSYSGGPGEAFF. Written as DNA, the CDR3 is TGTGCCAGCAGTTACTCCGGGGGGCCGGGTGAAGCTTTCTTT.